This is a list of T cell receptor beta chains from one sample in a study of blood T cell repertoires in COVID-19. Assay used: immunoSEQ multiplex PCR; TCRdb lists only in-frame clones, some missing. The table includes roughly 250,000 clones, 90% to 95% detected once. The sequenced sample was PBMCs or T cells enriched from blood (not recorded which). The receptors were sampled from a woman aged 18-29 years who had recovered from COVID-19. CDR3s include the opening cysteine and the closing phenylalanine or tryptophan. Fields, in order: V gene, CDR3 length, D gene, J gene, clone size, CDR3 DNA, CDR3 protein. The D gene is left open where the match is weak. The size field is filled for only some rows; it gives once, few, many or a size class.

v_gene: TRBV11-3; len: 14; d_gene: NA; j_gene: TRBJ1-1; abundance: NA; CDR3nt: TGTGCCAGCAGCCCACCCTCCGGTCTGACTGAAGCTTTCTTT; CDR3aa: CASSPPSGLTEAFF
v_gene: TRBV11-2; len: 15; d_gene: TRBD1; j_gene: TRBJ2-1; abundance: NA; CDR3nt: TGTGCCAGCAGCTCCGGCGCCTCAGGGGGCAATGAGCAGTTCTTC; CDR3aa: CASSSGASGGNEQFF
v_gene: TRBV28; len: 12; d_gene: NA; j_gene: TRBJ2-7; abundance: few; CDR3nt: TGTGCCAGCAGTCCGTGGACAGTCGAGCAGTACTTC; CDR3aa: CASSPWTVEQYF
v_gene: TRBV9; len: 14; d_gene: NA; j_gene: TRBJ1-3; abundance: NA; CDR3nt: TGTGCCAGCAGCGACAGGGCGGGCGGAAACACCATATATTTT; CDR3aa: CASSDRAGGNTIYF
v_gene: TRBV27; len: 13; d_gene: NA; j_gene: TRBJ1-1; abundance: NA; CDR3nt: TGTGCCAGCAGTTTAGGCAGGGCCACTGAAGCTTTCTTT; CDR3aa: CASSLGRATEAFF
v_gene: TRBV6-5; len: 15; d_gene: NA; j_gene: TRBJ1-1; abundance: once; CDR3nt: TGTGCCAGCAGTTACGTACCAGGACAGAACACTGAAGCTTTCTTT; CDR3aa: CASSYVPGQNTEAFF
v_gene: TRBV3-1/TRBV3-2; len: 13; d_gene: TRBD1; j_gene: TRBJ1-2; abundance: NA; CDR3nt: TGTGCCAGCAGCAAGGACAGGGGGCTAGGCTACACCTTC; CDR3aa: CASSKDRGLGYTF
v_gene: TRBV7-2; len: 15; d_gene: NA; j_gene: TRBJ2-7; abundance: NA; CDR3nt: TGTGCCAGCAGCTTAGGGGCGGGAATGCGAATCGAGCAGTACTTC; CDR3aa: CASSLGAGMRIEQYF
v_gene: TRBV18; len: 15; d_gene: TRBD1; j_gene: TRBJ1-2; abundance: NA; CDR3nt: TGTGCCAGCTCACCAACGGGTCAGGGGGCGAGGGGCTACACCTTC; CDR3aa: CASSPTGQGARGYTF
v_gene: TRBV9; len: 16; d_gene: NA; j_gene: TRBJ2-3; abundance: NA; CDR3nt: TGTGCCAGCAGCCCCGGGGGTGGCGGGGGCACAGATACGCAGTATTTT; CDR3aa: CASSPGGGGGTDTQYF
v_gene: TRBV10-3; len: 12; d_gene: TRBD1; j_gene: TRBJ1-5; abundance: NA; CDR3nt: TGTGCCTCGCAGGGGGGCAATCAGCCCCAGCATTTT; CDR3aa: CASQGGNQPQHF
v_gene: TRBV19; len: 14; d_gene: TRBD2; j_gene: TRBJ2-7; abundance: NA; CDR3nt: TGTGCCAGTTCACCCCGGGGGGGCTCCTACGAGCAGTACTTC; CDR3aa: CASSPRGGSYEQYF
v_gene: TRBV28; len: 15; d_gene: TRBD1; j_gene: TRBJ1-5; abundance: NA; CDR3nt: TGTGCCAGCAGCTTGGGACAGGGTAAAGGAGAGCCCCAGCATTTT; CDR3aa: CASSLGQGKGEPQHF
v_gene: TRBV11-3; len: 15; d_gene: TRBD1; j_gene: TRBJ2-1; abundance: once; CDR3nt: TGTGCCAGCAGCTTAGGGGGGACAGGGTTAAATGAGCAGTTCTTC; CDR3aa: CASSLGGTGLNEQFF
v_gene: TRBV9; len: 16; d_gene: TRBD2; j_gene: TRBJ2-5; abundance: NA; CDR3nt: TGTGCCAGCAGCGTAGGCGATAGCGGGTACCAAGAGACCCAGTACTTC; CDR3aa: CASSVGDSGYQETQYF
v_gene: TRBV24-1; len: 14; d_gene: NA; j_gene: TRBJ1-2; abundance: NA; CDR3nt: TGTGCCACCAGTGATGACCTCTCCGGGATCGGCTACACCTTC; CDR3aa: CATSDDLSGIGYTF
v_gene: TRBV28; len: 16; d_gene: NA; j_gene: TRBJ1-5; abundance: NA; CDR3nt: TGTGCCAGCCTTATGAGCGGGGACACATCTTGGGGGCCCCAGCATTTT; CDR3aa: CASLMSGDTSWGPQHF
v_gene: TRBV10-3; len: 17; d_gene: TRBD2; j_gene: TRBJ2-1; abundance: NA; CDR3nt: TGTGCCATCAGTGAGTTCGGTAGCGGGACAATGAGGAATGAGCAGTTCTTC; CDR3aa: CAISEFGSGTMRNEQFF
v_gene: TRBV4-2; len: 13; d_gene: NA; j_gene: TRBJ2-5; abundance: NA; CDR3nt: TGTGCCAGCAGCCAAAAAGGGGCAGAGACCCAGTACTTC; CDR3aa: CASSQKGAETQYF
v_gene: TRBV28; len: 16; d_gene: TRBD1; j_gene: TRBJ2-1; abundance: NA; CDR3nt: TGTGCCAGCAGACCACGCCGGGACAGGGCTGGCGATGAGCAGTTCTTC; CDR3aa: CASRPRRDRAGDEQFF
v_gene: TRBV29-1; len: 13; d_gene: NA; j_gene: TRBJ1-1; abundance: NA; CDR3nt: TGCAGCGTCTCCGTGCGGGGGGACACTGAAGCTTTCTTT; CDR3aa: CSVSVRGDTEAFF
v_gene: TRBV4-1; len: 16; d_gene: NA; j_gene: TRBJ2-7; abundance: NA; CDR3nt: TGCGCCAGCAGCCAAGATCCTGCGGGTCGCTCCTACGAGCAGTACTTC; CDR3aa: CASSQDPAGRSYEQYF
v_gene: TRBV7-9; len: 16; d_gene: TRBD1; j_gene: TRBJ1-3; abundance: NA; CDR3nt: TGTGCCAGCCACGACTACACAGGGGGGGCTGGGAACACCATATATTTT; CDR3aa: CASHDYTGGAGNTIYF
v_gene: TRBV25-1; len: 15; d_gene: TRBD1; j_gene: TRBJ1-2; abundance: NA; CDR3nt: TGTGCCAGCAGTGAATATCGGGGACAGGGACATGGCTACACCTTC; CDR3aa: CASSEYRGQGHGYTF
v_gene: TRBV7-3; len: 16; d_gene: NA; j_gene: TRBJ2-3; abundance: NA; CDR3nt: TGTGCCAGCAGCTTAATAGGAGTGGGAGCGGGAGATACGCAGTATTTT; CDR3aa: CASSLIGVGAGDTQYF
v_gene: TRBV5-1; len: 12; d_gene: NA; j_gene: TRBJ2-7; abundance: NA; CDR3nt: TGCGCCAGCATTGCGGAGAGCTACGAGCAGTACTTC; CDR3aa: CASIAESYEQYF
v_gene: TRBV6-5; len: 15; d_gene: TRBD1; j_gene: TRBJ1-4; abundance: NA; CDR3nt: TGTGCCAGCAGGCACCGGGACAGGCAAAATGAAAAACTGTTTTTT; CDR3aa: CASRHRDRQNEKLFF
v_gene: TRBV25-1; len: 13; d_gene: NA; j_gene: TRBJ2-7; abundance: NA; CDR3nt: TGTGCCAGTGACCCAGGGGTCGACCACGAGCAGTACTTC; CDR3aa: CASDPGVDHEQYF
v_gene: TRBV24-1; len: 13; d_gene: NA; j_gene: TRBJ1-2; abundance: NA; CDR3nt: TGTGCCACCAGTGATCAGGGGAACTATGGCTACACCTTC; CDR3aa: CATSDQGNYGYTF
v_gene: TRBV5-4; len: 14; d_gene: NA; j_gene: TRBJ2-7; abundance: once; CDR3nt: TGTGCCAGCAGCCCCGGACGGGACTCCTACGAGCAGTACTTC; CDR3aa: CASSPGRDSYEQYF